The TCR beta chain described here comes from a study of response to subunit inactivated influenza vaccine. Study findings and constraints: It was the authors' suggestion that each seasonal influenza vaccination recruits few new T cells.

This clonotype appeared a few times. The antigen is not known. One entry per CDR3 protein results from TCRdb running MiXCR on the RT-PCR reads. The sample records 500,000 or so distinct CDR3 sequences, 16% being singletons. This CDR3 spans 14 amino acids. Germline CDR1 LGHDT, CDR2 YNNKEL (reference sequence). Trimming cost V 4 bases and J 2 bases, with 11 bases left between them. The sample in question was CD4+ T cells sorted from PBMCs, obtained about 23 months after vaccination. The chain carries TRBV3-1 and TRBJ2-5; D is uncertain. This clonotype was obtained from a man aged 45 to 75 who received an inactivated influenza vaccine. CDR3 bases: TGTGCCAGCAGCCGAGGTCCACGGCAAGAGACCCAGTACTTC. Residues: CASSRGPRQETQYF.